This T cell receptor (beta chain) appears in the sequencing data of a study of T cell changes during pregnancy in multiple sclerosis. This CDR3 comprises 18 residues. Germline-derived CDR1 and CDR2 are MNHEY and SMNVEV (reference sequence). With 0 bases removed from V and 5 bases from J, the gap between germline ends came to 22 bases. Method: immunoSEQ multiplex PCR; TCRdb's copy keeps in-frame clones and lacks some. The data show about 30,000 clones, approximately 90% seen once. The source material was CD8+ T cells from peripheral blood mononuclear cells, sampled in the second trimester of pregnancy. The chain employs TRBV27 and TRBJ2-5; possible D gene TRBD2, 5 bases. This TCR came from a female donor with multiple sclerosis, enrolled in a pregnancy study. Here the CDR3 reads CASSLSTSGRTGSETQYF. The CDR3 DNA is TGTGCCAGCAGTTTATCGACCTCGGGGAGAACGGGGTCCGAGACCCAGTACTTC.